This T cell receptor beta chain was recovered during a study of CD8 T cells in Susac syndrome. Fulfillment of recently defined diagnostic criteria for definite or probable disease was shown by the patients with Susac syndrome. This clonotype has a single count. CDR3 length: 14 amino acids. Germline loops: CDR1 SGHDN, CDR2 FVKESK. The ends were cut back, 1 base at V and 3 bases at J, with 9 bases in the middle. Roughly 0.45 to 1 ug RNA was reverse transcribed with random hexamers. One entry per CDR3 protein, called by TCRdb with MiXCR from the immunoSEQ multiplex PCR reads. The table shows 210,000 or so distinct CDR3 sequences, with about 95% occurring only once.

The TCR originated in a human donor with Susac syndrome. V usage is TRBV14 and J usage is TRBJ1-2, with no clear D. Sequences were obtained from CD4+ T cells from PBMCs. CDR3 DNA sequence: TGTGCCAGCAGCCAAGGCCTCAGCTACTATGGCTACACCTTC. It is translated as CASSQGLSYYGYTF.